This T cell receptor beta chain was found in a study of identical twins. General study findings and limits: It was cross-sectional statistical analysis, not following the same donors, that the conclusions relied on.

CDR3 length: 13 amino acids. Trimming cost V 6 bases and J 5 bases; bases outside gene matches: 4. Germline CDR1 reads ENHRY; CDR2 reads SYGVKD. TCRdb reprocessed the 5' RACE reads via MiXCR and lists one record per CDR3 protein. The sample records fewer than 900,000 distinct CDR3 sequences, less than 25% being singletons. This clonotype has more than one count but fewer than ten. The antigen remains undetermined. These same records also appear under a second study, on T cells expressing NK-cell markers. That work adds: Sorted CD3+CD56+NKG2C+, CD3+CD56+NKG2C- and CD3+CD56-NKG2C+ T-cell subsets were beta-chain profiled. Eight donors were sequenced, of whom seven were HCMV-seropositive, while the remaining one was HCMV-seronegative. Restriction of the sorted population to alpha-beta TCR T cells was achieved in several experiments with an anti-gamma-delta TCR antibody.

Sequencing was performed on PBMCs. The V and J genes are TRBV10-3 and TRBJ2-3; 8 nucleotides match TRBD2. This sequence was found in a woman between 18 and 29 years old in good health. The CDR3 DNA reads as TGTGCCATCAGCCAGCGGGAGCTAGATACGCAGTATTTT. Protein product: CAISQRELDTQYF.